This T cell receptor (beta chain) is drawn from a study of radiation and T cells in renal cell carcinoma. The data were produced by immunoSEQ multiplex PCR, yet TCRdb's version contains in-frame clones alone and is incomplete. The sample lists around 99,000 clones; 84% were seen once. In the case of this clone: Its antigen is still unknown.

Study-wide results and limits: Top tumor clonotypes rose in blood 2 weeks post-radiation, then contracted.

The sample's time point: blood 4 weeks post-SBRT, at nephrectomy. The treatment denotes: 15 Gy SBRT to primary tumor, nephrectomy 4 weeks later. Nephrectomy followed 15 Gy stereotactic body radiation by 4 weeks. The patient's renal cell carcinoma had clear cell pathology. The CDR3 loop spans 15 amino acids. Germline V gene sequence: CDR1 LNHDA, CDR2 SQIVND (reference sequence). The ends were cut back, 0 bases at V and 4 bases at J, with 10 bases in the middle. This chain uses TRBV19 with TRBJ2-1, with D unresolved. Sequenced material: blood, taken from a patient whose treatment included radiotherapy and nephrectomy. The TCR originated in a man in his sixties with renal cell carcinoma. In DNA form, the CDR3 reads TGTGCCAGTAGTATAGACTTCGACCGATACAATGAGCAGTTCTTC. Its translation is CASSIDFDRYNEQFF. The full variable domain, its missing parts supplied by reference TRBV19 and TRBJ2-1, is DGGITQSPKYLFRKEGQNVTLSCEQNLNHDAMYWYRQDPGQGLRLIYYSQIVNDFQKGDIAEGYSVSREKKESFPLTVTSAQKNPTAFYLCASSIDFDRYNEQFFGPGTRLTVL.